This T cell receptor (beta chain) comes out of a study of blood T cell repertoires in COVID-19. CDR3 length: 13 amino acids. V shed 6 bases and J shed 6 bases, with 14 bases lying between them. Germline V gene lookup returns CDR1 MNHEY and CDR2 SMNVEV (reference sequence). In terms of age and location, participants ranged from roughly 18 to 95 years and lived in about two dozen US areas. Original processing notes: By means of reference gene primer amplification, nucleated cell counts were estimated. Here immunoSEQ multiplex PCR was the method, and the copy in TCRdb shows in-frame clones only, minus some. The V and J calls and the clone size are those of that table, but D and trimming were determined from the DNA. This table has some 190,000 clones, more than 75% appearing once. This clone appeared a few times.

This clonotype was obtained from a woman between 45 and 60 years old with acute COVID-19. Sequencing was carried out using PBMCs or T cells enriched from blood (not recorded which). The V call is TRBV27, the J call TRBJ1-2; tentatively, D is TRBD1 (5 bases). The CDR3 sequence: CASSFMGGNGYTF. The DNA for the CDR3 is TGTGCCAGCAGCTTCATGGGGGGAAATGGCTACACCTTC.